This T cell receptor beta chain was obtained from a study of radiation and T cells in renal cell carcinoma. The overall study: Nephrectomy followed 15 Gy stereotactic body radiation by 4 weeks.

General study findings and limits: From baseline, blood top tumor clonotypes peaked at 2 weeks post-radiation.

Generated by immunoSEQ multiplex PCR, the TCRdb table keeps only in-frame clones and is missing some. The sample carries approximately 45,000 clones, approximately 83% recorded once. Germline CDR1 MNHEY, CDR2 SVGAGI. The ends were cut back, 4 bases at V and 2 bases at J, with 14 bases in the middle. This CDR3 is built from 15 residues. Time point denoted: baseline pretreatment blood. The sample's treatment: 15 Gy SBRT to primary tumor, nephrectomy 4 weeks later. After SBRT, blood was collected at 2 and 4 weeks, plus baseline. This clone was seen just once. Its antigen is still unknown. This receptor was taken from a woman aged 70-85 years with renal cell carcinoma. The chain couples TRBV6-5 to TRBJ2-5; D is possibly TRBD2 (5 bases). Here the sequenced sample was blood, taken from a patient whose treatment included radiotherapy and nephrectomy. Here the CDR3 reads CASSSLKAAQETQYF. CDR3 in DNA: TGTGCCAGCAGTTCCCTGAAAGCGGCTCAAGAGACCCAGTACTTC.